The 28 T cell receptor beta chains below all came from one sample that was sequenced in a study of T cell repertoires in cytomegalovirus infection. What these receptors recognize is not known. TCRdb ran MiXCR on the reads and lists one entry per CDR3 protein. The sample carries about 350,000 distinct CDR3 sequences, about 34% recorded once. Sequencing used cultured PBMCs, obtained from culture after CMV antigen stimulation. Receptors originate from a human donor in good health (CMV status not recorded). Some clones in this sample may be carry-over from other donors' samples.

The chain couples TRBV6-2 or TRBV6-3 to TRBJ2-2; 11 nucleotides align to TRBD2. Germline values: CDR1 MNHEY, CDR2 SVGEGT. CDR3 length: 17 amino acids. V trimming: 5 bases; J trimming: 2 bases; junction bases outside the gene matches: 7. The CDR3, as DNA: TGTGCCAGCAGTCCGTACACTAGCGGGGGTAACACCGGGGAGCTGTTTTTT. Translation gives CASSPYTSGGNTGELFF.

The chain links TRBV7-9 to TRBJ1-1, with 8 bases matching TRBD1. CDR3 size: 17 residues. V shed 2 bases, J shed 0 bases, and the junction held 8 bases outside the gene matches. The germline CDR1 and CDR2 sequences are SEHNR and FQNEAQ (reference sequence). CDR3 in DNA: TGTGCCAGCAGCTTACCCAGGACAGGGCCGATGAACACTGAAGCTTTCTTT. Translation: CASSLPRTGPMNTEAFF.

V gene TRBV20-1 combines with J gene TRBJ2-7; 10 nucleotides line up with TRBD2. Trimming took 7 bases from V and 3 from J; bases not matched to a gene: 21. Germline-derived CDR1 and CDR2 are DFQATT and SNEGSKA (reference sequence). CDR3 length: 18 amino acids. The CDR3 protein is CSGYWASGSRGANYEQYF. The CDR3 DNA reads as TGCAGTGGGTACTGGGCTAGCGGGAGTCGCGGGGCGAACTACGAGCAGTACTTC.

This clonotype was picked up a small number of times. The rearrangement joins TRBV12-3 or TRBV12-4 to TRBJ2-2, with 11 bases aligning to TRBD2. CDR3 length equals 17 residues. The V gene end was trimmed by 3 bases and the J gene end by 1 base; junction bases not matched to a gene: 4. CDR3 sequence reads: CASSFSGTSGNTGELFF. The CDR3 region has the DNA TGTGCCAGCAGTTTCTCCGGGACTAGCGGGAACACCGGGGAGCTGTTTTTT.

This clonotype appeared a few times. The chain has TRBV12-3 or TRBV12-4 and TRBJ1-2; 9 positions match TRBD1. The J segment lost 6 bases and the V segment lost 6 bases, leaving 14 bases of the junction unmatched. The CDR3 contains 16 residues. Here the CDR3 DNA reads TGTGCCAGCAGAAATAACCCGGACAGGGGAATGCATGGCTACACCTTC. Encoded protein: CASRNNPDRGMHGYTF.

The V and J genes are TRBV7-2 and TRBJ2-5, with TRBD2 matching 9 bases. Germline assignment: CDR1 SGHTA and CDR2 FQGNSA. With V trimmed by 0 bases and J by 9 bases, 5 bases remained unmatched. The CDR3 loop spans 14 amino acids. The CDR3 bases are TGTGCCAGCAGCTTAGCGGGCGGGAGGGGGCCCCAGTACTTC. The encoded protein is CASSLAGGRGPQYF.

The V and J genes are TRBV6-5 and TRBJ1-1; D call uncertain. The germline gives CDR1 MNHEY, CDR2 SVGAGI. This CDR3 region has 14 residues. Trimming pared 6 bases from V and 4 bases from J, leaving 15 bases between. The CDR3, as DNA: TGTGCCAGCAGGGCTCGTAGCTGGGGCACTGAAGCTTTCTTT. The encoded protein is CASRARSWGTEAFF.

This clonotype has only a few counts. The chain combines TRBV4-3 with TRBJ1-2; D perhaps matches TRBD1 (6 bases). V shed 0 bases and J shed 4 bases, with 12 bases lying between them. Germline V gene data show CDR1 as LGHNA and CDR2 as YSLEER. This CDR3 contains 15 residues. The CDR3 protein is CASSQELRGGYGYTF. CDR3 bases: TGCGCCAGCAGCCAAGAGTTACGAGGGGGCTATGGCTACACCTTC.

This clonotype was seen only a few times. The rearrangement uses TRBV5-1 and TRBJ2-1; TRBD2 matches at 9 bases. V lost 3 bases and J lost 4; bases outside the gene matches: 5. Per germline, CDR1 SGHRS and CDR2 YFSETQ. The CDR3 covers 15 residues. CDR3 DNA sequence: TGCGCCAGCAGCTCTAGCGGGGAAACTTACAATGAGCAGTTCTTC. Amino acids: CASSSSGETYNEQFF.

CDR3 DNA: TGCAGCGTCGCCGGACTAGCGGGCGTCTCCTACAATGAGCAGTTCTTC. Protein product: CSVAGLAGVSYNEQFF. J is TRBJ2-1 and V is TRBV29-1, with 11 bases fitting TRBD2. The length of the CDR3 is 16 residues. Germline CDR1 and CDR2: SQVTM and ANQGSEA. The ends lost 6 bases at V and 0 bases at J; junction bases unmatched: 7.

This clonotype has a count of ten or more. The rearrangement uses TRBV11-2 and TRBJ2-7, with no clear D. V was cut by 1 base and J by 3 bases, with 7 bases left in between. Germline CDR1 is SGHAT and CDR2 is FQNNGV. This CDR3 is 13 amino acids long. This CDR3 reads CASSLVYSYEQYF. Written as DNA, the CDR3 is TGTGCCAGCAGCTTAGTTTACAGCTACGAGCAGTACTTC.

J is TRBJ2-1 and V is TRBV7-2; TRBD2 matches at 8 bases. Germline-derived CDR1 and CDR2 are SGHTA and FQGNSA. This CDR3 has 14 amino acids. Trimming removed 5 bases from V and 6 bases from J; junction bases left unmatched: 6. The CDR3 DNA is TGTGCCAGCAGCAGACTAGCGTGGGTCAATGAGCAGTTCTTC. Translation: CASSRLAWVNEQFF.

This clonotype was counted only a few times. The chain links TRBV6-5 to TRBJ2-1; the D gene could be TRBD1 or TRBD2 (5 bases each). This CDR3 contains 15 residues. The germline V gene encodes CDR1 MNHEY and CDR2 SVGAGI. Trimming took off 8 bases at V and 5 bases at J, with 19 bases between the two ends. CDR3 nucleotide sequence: TGTGCCAGCTACTTTACGGGGCAGGGCCACAATGAGCAGTTCTTC. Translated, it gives CASYFTGQGHNEQFF.

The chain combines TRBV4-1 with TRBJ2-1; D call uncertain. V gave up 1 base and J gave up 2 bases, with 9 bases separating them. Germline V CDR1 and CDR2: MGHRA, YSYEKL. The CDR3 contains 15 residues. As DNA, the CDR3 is TGCGCCAGCAGCCAAGCCCGGTCCGCCTACAATGAGCAGTTCTTC. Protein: CASSQARSAYNEQFF.

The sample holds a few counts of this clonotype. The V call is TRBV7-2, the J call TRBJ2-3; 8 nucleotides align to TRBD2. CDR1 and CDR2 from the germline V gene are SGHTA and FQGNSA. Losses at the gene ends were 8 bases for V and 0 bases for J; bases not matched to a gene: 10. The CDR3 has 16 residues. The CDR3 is CASGLSGKLSTDTQYF. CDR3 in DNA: TGTGCCAGCGGCCTTAGCGGGAAATTAAGCACAGATACGCAGTATTTT.

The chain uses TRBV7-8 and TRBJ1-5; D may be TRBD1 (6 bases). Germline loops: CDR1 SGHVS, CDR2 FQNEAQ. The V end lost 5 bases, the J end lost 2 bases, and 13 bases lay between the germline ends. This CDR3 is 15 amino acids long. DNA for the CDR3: TGTGCCAGCAGCATTCACAGGGCTGGCAATCAGCCCCAGCATTTT. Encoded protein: CASSIHRAGNQPQHF. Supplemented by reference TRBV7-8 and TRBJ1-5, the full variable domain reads GAGVSQSPRYKVAKRGQDVALRCDPISGHVSLFWYQQALGQGPEFLTYFQNEAQLDKSGLPSDRFFAERPEGSVSTLKIQRTQQEDSAVYLCASSIHRAGNQPQHFGDGTRLSIL.

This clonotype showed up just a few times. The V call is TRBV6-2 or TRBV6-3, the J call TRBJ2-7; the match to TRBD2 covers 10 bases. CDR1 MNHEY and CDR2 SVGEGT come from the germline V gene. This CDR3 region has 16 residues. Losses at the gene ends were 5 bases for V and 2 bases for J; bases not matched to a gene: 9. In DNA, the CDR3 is TGTGCCAGCAGTCCCCGTGGTCTAGCGGGAGCCTACGAGCAGTACGTC. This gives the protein CASSPRGLAGAYEQYV.

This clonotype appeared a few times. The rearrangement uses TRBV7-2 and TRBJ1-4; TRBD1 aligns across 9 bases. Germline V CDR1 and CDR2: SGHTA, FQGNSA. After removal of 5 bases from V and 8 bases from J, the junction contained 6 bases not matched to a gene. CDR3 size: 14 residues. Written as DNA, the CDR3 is TGTGCCAGCAGCGTGGGACAGGGTAGAGAAAAACTGTTTTTT. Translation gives CASSVGQGREKLFF. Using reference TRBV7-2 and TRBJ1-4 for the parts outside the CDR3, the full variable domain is GAGVSQSPSNKVTEKGKDVELRCDPISGHTALYWYRQSLGQGLEFLIYFQGNSAPDKSGLPSDRFSAERTGGSVSTLTIQRTQQEDSAVYLCASSVGQGREKLFFGSGTQLSVL.

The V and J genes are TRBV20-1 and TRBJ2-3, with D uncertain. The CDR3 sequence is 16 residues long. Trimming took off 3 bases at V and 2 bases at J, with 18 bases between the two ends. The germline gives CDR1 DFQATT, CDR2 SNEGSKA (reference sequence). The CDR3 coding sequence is TGCAGTGCTAGTTCCTTGGTTCAAGGCTTCACAGATACGCAGTATTTT. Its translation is CSASSLVQGFTDTQYF.

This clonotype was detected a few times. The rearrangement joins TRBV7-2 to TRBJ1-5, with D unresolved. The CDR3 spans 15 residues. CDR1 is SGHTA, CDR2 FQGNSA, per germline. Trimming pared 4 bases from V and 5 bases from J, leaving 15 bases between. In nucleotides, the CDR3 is TGTGCCAGCAGCTATATGGGCCCGAGGCATCAGCCCCAGCATTTT. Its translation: CASSYMGPRHQPQHF.

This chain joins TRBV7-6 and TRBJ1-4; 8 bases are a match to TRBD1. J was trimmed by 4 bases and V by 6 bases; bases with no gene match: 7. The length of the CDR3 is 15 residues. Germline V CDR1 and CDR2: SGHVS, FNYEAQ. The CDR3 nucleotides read TGTGCCAGCAGTTTTGCAGGACAGGGTAATGAAAAACTGTTTTTT. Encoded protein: CASSFAGQGNEKLFF.

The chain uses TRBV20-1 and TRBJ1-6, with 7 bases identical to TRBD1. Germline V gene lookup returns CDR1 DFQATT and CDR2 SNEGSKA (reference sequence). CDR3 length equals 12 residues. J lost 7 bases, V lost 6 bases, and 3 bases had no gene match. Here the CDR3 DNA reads TGCAGTGCGCTACAGGGGAATTCACCCCTCCACTTT. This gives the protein CSALQGNSPLHF.

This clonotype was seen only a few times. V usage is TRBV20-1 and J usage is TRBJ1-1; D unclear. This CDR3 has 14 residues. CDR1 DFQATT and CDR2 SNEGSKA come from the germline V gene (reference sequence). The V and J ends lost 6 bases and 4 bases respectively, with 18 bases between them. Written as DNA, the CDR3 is TGCAGTGCCGAGGCCTACCCAAAGACCACTGAAGCTTTCTTT. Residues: CSAEAYPKTTEAFF.

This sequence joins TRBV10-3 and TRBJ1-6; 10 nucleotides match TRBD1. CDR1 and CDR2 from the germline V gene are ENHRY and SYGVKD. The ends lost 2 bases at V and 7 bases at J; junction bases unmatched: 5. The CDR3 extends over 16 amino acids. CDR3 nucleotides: TGTGCCATCAGTGAGAAGGGACAGGGGAGAAATTCACCCCTCCACTTT. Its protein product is CAISEKGQGRNSPLHF.

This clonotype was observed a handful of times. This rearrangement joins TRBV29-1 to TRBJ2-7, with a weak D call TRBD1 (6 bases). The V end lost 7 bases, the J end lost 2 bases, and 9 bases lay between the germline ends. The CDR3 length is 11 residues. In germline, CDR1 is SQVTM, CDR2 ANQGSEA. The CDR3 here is CSGTEAYEQYF. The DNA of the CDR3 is TGCAGCGGGACAGAAGCCTACGAGCAGTACTTC.

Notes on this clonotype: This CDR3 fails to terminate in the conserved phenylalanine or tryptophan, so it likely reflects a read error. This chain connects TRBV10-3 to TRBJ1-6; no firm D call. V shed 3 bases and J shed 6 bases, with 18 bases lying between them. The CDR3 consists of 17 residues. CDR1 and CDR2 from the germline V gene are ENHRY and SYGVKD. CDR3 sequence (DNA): TGTGCCATCAGTGAAACTTGGGTCACCAACTTTAATTCACCCCTCCACGTT. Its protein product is CAISETWVTNFNSPLHV.

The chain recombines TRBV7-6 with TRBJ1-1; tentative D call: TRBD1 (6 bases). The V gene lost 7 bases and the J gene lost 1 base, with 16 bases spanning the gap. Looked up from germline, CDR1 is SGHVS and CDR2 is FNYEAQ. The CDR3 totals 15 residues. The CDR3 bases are TGTGCCAGCACCGAACCCGGGACAACGAACACTGAAGCTTTCTTT. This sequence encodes CASTEPGTTNTEAFF.

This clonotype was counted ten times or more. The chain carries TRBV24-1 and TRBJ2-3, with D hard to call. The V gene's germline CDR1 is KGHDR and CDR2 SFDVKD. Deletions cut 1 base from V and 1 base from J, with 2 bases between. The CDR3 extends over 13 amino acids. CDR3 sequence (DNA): TGTGCCACCAGTGATTTCGGCACAGATACGCAGTATTTT. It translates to CATSDFGTDTQYF.